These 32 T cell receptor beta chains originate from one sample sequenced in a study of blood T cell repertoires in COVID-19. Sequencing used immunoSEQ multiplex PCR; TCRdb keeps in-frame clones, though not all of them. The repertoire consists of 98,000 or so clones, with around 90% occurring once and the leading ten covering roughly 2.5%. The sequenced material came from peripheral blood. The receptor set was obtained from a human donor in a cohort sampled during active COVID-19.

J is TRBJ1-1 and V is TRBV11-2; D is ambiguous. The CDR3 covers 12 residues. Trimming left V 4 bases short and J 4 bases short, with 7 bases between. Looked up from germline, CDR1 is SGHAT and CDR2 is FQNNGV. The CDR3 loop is CASSSRFTEAFF. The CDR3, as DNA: TGTGCCAGCAGCTCCCGGTTCACTGAAGCTTTCTTT. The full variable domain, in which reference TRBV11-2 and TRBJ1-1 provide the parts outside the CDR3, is EAGVAQSPRYKIIEKRQSVAFWCNPISGHATLYWYQQILGQGPKLLIQFQNNGVVDDSQLPKDRFSAERLKGVDSTLKIQPAKLEDSAVYLCASSSRFTEAFFGQGTRLTVV.

CDR3 bases: TGTGCCACCAGTGACACCCAGGGGGATCAGCCCCAGCATTTT. Residues: CATSDTQGDQPQHF. The J gene is TRBJ1-5, the V gene TRBV24-1; the match to TRBD1 covers 7 bases. Germline values: CDR1 KGHDR, CDR2 SFDVKD. This CDR3 spans 14 amino acids. With 4 bases clipped from V and 5 bases from J, the junction kept 4 bases outside the gene matches.

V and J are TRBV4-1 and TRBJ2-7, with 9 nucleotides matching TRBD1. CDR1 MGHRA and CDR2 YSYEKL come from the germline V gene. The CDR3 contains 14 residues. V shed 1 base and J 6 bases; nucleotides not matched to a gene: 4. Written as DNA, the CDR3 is TGCGCCAGCAGCCAAGGGGACAGGGTCGGCGAGCAGTACTTC. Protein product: CASSQGDRVGEQYF.

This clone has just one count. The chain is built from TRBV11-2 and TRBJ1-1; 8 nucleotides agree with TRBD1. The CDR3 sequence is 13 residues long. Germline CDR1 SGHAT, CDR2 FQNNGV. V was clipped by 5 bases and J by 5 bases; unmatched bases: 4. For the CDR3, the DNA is TGTGCCAGCAGCCCAGGGGGCTGGACTGAAGCTTTCTTT. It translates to CASSPGGWTEAFF.

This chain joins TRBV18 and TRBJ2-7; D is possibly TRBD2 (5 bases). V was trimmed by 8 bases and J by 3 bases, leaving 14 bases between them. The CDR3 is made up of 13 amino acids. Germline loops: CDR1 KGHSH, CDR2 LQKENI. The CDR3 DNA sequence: TGTGCCAGCCTTAAGGAGGTCGGCTACGAGCAGTACTTC. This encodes CASLKEVGYEQYF.

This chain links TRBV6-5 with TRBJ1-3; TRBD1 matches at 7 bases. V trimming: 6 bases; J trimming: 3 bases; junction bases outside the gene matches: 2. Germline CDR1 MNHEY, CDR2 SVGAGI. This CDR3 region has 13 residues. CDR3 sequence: CASRGQLGNTIYF. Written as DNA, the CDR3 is TGTGCCAGCAGGGGACAGCTTGGAAACACCATATATTTT.

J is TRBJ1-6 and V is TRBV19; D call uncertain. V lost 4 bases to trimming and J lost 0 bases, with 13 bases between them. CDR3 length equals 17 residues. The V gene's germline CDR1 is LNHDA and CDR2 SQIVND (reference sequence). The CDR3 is CASSTLDPFSYNSPLHF. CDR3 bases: TGTGCCAGTAGTACCCTAGATCCTTTCTCCTATAATTCACCCCTCCACTTT.

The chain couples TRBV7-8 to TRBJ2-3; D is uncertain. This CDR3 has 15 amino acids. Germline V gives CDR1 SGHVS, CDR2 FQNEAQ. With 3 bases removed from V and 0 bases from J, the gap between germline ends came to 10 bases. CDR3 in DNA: TGTGCCAGCAGCTTTTTAGACGGGAGCACAGATACGCAGTATTTT. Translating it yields CASSFLDGSTDTQYF.

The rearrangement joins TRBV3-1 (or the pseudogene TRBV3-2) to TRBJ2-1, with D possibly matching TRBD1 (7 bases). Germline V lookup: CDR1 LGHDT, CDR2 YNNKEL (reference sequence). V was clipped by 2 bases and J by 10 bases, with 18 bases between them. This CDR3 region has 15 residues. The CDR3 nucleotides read TGTGCCAGCAGCCAAAGGAGGGCAGGGGGTTGGGAGCAGTTCTTC. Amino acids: CASSQRRAGGWEQFF.

This CDR3 is CASSQDMGQGGKLFF. Here the CDR3 DNA reads TGCGCCAGCAGCCAAGATATGGGACAGGGCGGAAAACTGTTTTTT. The J gene is TRBJ1-4, the V gene TRBV4-1; TRBD1 aligns across 9 bases. The V and J ends lost 0 bases and 10 bases, in that order; junction bases with no gene match: 6. CDR1 and CDR2 (germline): MGHRA, YSYEKL. The CDR3 consists of 15 residues.

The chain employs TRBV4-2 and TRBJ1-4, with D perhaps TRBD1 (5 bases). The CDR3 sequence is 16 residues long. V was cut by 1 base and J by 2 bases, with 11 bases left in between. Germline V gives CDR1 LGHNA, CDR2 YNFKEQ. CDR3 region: CASSQGRGVTNEKLFF. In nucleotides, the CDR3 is TGTGCCAGCAGCCAAGGCCGGGGGGTCACTAATGAAAAACTGTTTTTT.

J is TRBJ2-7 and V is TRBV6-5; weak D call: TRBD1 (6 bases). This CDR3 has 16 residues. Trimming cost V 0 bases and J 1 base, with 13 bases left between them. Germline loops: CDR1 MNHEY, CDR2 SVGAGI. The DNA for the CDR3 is TGTGCCAGCAGTTACTCGACGGCAGGGGCTTCCTACGAGCAGTACTTC. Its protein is CASSYSTAGASYEQYF.

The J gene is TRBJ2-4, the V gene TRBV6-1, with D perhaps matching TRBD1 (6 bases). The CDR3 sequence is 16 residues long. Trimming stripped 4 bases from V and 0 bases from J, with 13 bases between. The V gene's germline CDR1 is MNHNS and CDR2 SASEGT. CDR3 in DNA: TGTGCCAGCAGTGCGGACGGGACACTAGCCAAAAACATTCAGTACTTC. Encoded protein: CASSADGTLAKNIQYF.

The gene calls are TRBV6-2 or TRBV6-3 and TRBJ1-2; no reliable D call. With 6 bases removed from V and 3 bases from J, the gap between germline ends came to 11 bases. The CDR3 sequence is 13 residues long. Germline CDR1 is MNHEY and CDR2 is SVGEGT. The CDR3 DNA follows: TGTGCCAGCAGCCTTCCGGGTTACTATGGCTACACCTTC. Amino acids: CASSLPGYYGYTF.

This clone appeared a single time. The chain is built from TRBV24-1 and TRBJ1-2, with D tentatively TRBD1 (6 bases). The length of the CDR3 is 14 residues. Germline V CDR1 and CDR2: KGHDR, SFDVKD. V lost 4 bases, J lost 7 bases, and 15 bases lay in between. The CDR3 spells CATSDNHRVAGYTF. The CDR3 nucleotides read TGTGCCACCAGTGACAATCACAGGGTAGCTGGCTACACCTTC.

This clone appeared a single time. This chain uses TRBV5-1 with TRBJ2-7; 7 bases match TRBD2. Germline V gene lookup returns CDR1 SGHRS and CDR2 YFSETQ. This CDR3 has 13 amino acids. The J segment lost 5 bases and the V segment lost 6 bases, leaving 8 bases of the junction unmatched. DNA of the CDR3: TGCGCCAGCACAGAGCGGGCGGGAGACGAGCAGTACTTC. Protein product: CASTERAGDEQYF. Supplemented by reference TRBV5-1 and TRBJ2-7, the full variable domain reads KAGVTQTPRYLIKTRGQQVTLSCSPISGHRSVSWYQQTPGQGLQFLFEYFSETQRNKGNFPGRFSGRQFSNSRSEMNVSTLELGDSALYLCASTERAGDEQYFGPGTRLTVT.

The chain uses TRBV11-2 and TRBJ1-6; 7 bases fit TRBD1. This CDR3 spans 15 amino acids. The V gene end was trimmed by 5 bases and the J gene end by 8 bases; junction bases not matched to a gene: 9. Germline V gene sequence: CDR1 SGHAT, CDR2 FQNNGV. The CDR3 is CASSLRGQFDSPLHF. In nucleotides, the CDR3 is TGTGCCAGCAGCCTACGGGGACAGTTTGATTCACCCCTCCACTTT.

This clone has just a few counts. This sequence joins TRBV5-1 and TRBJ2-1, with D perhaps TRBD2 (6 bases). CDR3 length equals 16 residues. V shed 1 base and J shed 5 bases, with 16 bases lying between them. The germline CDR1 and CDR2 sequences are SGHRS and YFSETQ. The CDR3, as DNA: TGCGCCAGCAGCTTGCTGGGAGCGGGCCTCAACAATGAGCAGTTCTTC. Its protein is CASSLLGAGLNNEQFF.

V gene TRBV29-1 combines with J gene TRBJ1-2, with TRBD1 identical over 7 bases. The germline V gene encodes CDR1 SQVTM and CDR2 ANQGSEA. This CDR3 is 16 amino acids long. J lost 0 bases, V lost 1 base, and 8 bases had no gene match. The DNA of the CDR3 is TGCAGCGTTGAAGGGGTTTGGGACAGTCCTAACTATGGCTACACCTTC. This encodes CSVEGVWDSPNYGYTF.

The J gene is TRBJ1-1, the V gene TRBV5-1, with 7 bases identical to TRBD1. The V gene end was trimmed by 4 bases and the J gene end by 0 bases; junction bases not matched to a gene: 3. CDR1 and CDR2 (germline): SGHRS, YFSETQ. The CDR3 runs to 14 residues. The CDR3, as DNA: TGCGCCAGCAGCCGGGACAGCTTGAACACTGAAGCTTTCTTT. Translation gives CASSRDSLNTEAFF.

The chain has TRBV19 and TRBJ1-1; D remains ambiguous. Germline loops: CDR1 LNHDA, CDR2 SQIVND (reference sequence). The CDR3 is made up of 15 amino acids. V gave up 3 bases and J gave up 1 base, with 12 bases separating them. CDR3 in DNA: TGTGCCAGTAGTATTTACAGCTCGGCGAACACTGAAGCTTTCTTT. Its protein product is CASSIYSSANTEAFF.

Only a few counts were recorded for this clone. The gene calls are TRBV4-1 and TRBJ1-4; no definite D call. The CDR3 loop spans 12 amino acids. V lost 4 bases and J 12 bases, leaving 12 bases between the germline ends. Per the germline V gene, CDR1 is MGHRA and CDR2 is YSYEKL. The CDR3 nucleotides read TGCGCCAGCAGCCGGAACAGCGGGGAACTGTTTTTT. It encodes CASSRNSGELFF.

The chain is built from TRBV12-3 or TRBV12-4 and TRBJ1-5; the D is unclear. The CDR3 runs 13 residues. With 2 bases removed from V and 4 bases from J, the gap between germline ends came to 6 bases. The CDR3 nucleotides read TGTGCCAGCAGTTTATCGGGGAATCAGCCCCAGCATTTT. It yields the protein CASSLSGNQPQHF.

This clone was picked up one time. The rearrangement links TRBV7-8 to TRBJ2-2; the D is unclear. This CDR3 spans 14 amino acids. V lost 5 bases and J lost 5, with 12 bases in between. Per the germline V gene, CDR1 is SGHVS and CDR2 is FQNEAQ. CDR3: CASSLKRPTGELFF. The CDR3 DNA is TGTGCCAGCAGCCTAAAGAGGCCGACCGGGGAGCTGTTTTTT.

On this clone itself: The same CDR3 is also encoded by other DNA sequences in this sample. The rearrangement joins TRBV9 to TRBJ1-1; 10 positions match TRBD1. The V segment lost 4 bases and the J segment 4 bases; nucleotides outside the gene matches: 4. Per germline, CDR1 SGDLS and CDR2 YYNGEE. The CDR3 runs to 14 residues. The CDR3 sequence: CASSSGQGGTEAFF. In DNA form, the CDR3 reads TGTGCCAGCAGCTCAGGACAGGGGGGCACTGAAGCTTTCTTT.

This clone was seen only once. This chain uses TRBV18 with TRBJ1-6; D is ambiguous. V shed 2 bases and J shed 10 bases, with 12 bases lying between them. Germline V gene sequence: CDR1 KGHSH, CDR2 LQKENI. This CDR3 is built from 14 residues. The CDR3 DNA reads TGTGCCAGCTCACCAGAGTCGCGAGGATCACCCCTCCACTTT. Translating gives CASSPESRGSPLHF.

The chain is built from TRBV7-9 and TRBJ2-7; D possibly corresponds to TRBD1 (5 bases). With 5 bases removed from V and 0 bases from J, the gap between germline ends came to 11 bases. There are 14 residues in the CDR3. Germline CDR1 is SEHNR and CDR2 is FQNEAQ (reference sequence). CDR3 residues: CASSADSFSYEQYF. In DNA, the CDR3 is TGTGCCAGCAGCGCAGACAGTTTCTCCTACGAGCAGTACTTC.

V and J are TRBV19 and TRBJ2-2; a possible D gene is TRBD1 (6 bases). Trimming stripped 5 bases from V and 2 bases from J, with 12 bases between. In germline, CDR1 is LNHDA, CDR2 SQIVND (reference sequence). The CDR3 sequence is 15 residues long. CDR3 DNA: TGTGCCAGTAGTGATGGACAGATTAACACCGGGGAGCTGTTTTTT. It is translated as CASSDGQINTGELFF.

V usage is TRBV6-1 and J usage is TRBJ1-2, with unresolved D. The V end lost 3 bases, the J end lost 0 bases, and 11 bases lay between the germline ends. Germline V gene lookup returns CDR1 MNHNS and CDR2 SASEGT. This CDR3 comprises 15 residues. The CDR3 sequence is CASSDGTAANYGYTF. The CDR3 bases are TGTGCCAGCAGTGACGGTACAGCTGCTAACTATGGCTACACCTTC.

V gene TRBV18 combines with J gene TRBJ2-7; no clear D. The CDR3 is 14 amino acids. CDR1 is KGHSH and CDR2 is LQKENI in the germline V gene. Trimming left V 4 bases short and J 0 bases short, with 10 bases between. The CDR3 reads CASSQAGYSYEQYF. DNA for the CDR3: TGTGCCAGCTCACAGGCAGGTTACTCCTACGAGCAGTACTTC.

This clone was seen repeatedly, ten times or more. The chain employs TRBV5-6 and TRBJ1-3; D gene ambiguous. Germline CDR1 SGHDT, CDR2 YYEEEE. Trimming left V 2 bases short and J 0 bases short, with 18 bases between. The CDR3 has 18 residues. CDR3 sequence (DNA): TGTGCCAGCAGCTTTAACTCCTACGCGGAGAGCTCTGGAAACACCATATATTTT. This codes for CASSFNSYAESSGNTIYF. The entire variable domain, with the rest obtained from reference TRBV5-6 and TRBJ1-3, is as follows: DAGVTQSPTHLIKTRGQQVTLRCSPKSGHDTVSWYQQALGQGPQFIFQYYEEEERQRGNFPDRFSGHQFPNYSSELNVNALLLGDSALYLCASSFNSYAESSGNTIYFGEGSWLTVV.

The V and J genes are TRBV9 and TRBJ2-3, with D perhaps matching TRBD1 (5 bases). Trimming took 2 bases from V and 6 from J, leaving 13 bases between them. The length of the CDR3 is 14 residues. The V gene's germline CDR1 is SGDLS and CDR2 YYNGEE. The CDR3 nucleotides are TGTGCCAGCAGCGTTAAGGGGCGAAGGGATACGCAGTATTTT. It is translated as CASSVKGRRDTQYF.